Listed below are T cell receptor beta chains from one sample, sequenced in a study of blood T cell repertoires in COVID-19. The assay was immunoSEQ multiplex PCR, and TCRdb's table has in-frame clones only and misses some. The profile shows roughly 97,000 clones, roughly 72% of them singletons. Input material: peripheral blood. These TCRs come from a man aged 65 to 85 with acute or convalescent COVID-19. Each CDR3 is given with its conserved first and last residue. Fields, in order: clone size, J gene, D gene, V gene, CDR3 DNA, CDR3 protein. A D gene is named only where the DNA matches it firmly. Clone sizes are given selectively: once, few, many, or a class where the clone is expanded.

abundance: -
j_gene: TRBJ2-1
d_gene: TRBD1
v_gene: TRBV27
CDR3nt: TGTGCCAGCAGTGGGATAAGGACAGGCTCCTACAATGAGCAGTTCTTC
CDR3aa: CASSGIRTGSYNEQFF

abundance: -
j_gene: TRBJ1-6
d_gene: -
v_gene: TRBV3-1/TRBV3-2
CDR3nt: TGTGCCAGCAGCCAAGATCTGCAGGGTAATTCACCCCTCCACTTT
CDR3aa: CASSQDLQGNSPLHF

abundance: -
j_gene: TRBJ1-1
d_gene: TRBD1
v_gene: TRBV5-1
CDR3nt: TGCGCCAGCAGCTTGGCAGGGACAGGGTCATATGCTTTCTTT
CDR3aa: CASSLAGTGSYAFF

abundance: -
j_gene: TRBJ2-2
d_gene: TRBD2
v_gene: TRBV6-5
CDR3nt: TGTGCCAGCAGCCCGGGAGGGGGGCGGACCGGGGAGCTGTTTTTT
CDR3aa: CASSPGGGRTGELFF

abundance: -
j_gene: TRBJ1-1
d_gene: TRBD1
v_gene: TRBV2
CDR3nt: TGTGCCAGCAAAAGGGAAGGGGGCCCGAACACTGAAGCTTTCTTT
CDR3aa: CASKREGGPNTEAFF

abundance: -
j_gene: TRBJ2-6
d_gene: -
v_gene: TRBV7-6
CDR3nt: TGTGCCAGCAGCTCAACAAGCTCTGGGGCCAACGTCCTGACTTTC
CDR3aa: CASSSTSSGANVLTF

abundance: once
j_gene: TRBJ2-2
d_gene: -
v_gene: TRBV24-1
CDR3nt: TGTGCCACCAGTGATTTGTATAGGAACACCGGGGAGCTGTTTTTT
CDR3aa: CATSDLYRNTGELFF

abundance: few
j_gene: TRBJ2-5
d_gene: -
v_gene: TRBV7-8
CDR3nt: TGTGCCAGCAGCTTAGAATCGGGGGGCGCAGAGACCCAGTACTTC
CDR3aa: CASSLESGGAETQYF

abundance: -
j_gene: TRBJ1-2
d_gene: TRBD1
v_gene: TRBV28
CDR3nt: TGTGCCAGCAGGGGACAGGACTATGGCTACACCTTC
CDR3aa: CASRGQDYGYTF

abundance: -
j_gene: TRBJ2-2
d_gene: TRBD2
v_gene: TRBV5-4
CDR3nt: TGTGCCAGCAGCCAACGTAGCGGGGGGAACACCGGGGAGCTGTTTTTT
CDR3aa: CASSQRSGGNTGELFF

abundance: -
j_gene: TRBJ2-6
d_gene: -
v_gene: TRBV19
CDR3nt: TGTGCCAGTAGTCAGGGGTCTGGGGCCAACGTCCTGACTTTC
CDR3aa: CASSQGSGANVLTF

abundance: -
j_gene: TRBJ1-3
d_gene: TRBD1
v_gene: TRBV7-9
CDR3nt: TGTGCCAGCTCGTTGGACAGGGGCACTGGAAACACCATATATTTT
CDR3aa: CASSLDRGTGNTIYF

abundance: -
j_gene: TRBJ1-2
d_gene: -
v_gene: TRBV15
CDR3nt: TGTGCCACCAGTCAGAACTATGGCTACACCTTC
CDR3aa: CATSQNYGYTF

abundance: -
j_gene: TRBJ1-4
d_gene: -
v_gene: TRBV5-6
CDR3nt: TGTGCCAGCAGCTTGGTTCAGGGCCCTAATGAAAAACTGTTTTTT
CDR3aa: CASSLVQGPNEKLFF

abundance: once
j_gene: TRBJ2-1
d_gene: -
v_gene: TRBV5-5
CDR3nt: TGTGCCAGCAGCTTGACACTAGCCAATGAGCAGTTCTTC
CDR3aa: CASSLTLANEQFF

abundance: -
j_gene: TRBJ2-1
d_gene: -
v_gene: TRBV10-2
CDR3nt: TGCGCCAGCAACGCGAAACTAGGTTCCTGGAATGAGCAGTTCTTC
CDR3aa: CASNAKLGSWNEQFF

abundance: few
j_gene: TRBJ1-1
d_gene: -
v_gene: TRBV18
CDR3nt: TGTGCCAGCTCACCTCCGGGGGGTTGGCACACTGAAGCTTTCTTT
CDR3aa: CASSPPGGWHTEAFF

abundance: once
j_gene: TRBJ2-1
d_gene: TRBD2
v_gene: TRBV27
CDR3nt: TGTGCCAGCAGTTCGACTAGCGGGAGGAATTTGGCTGAGCAGTTCTTC
CDR3aa: CASSSTSGRNLAEQFF

abundance: -
j_gene: TRBJ2-2
d_gene: TRBD2
v_gene: TRBV19
CDR3nt: TGTGCCAGTAGTATCGTGACAGCAGCGGGGACCGGGGAGCTGTTTTTT
CDR3aa: CASSIVTAAGTGELFF

abundance: -
j_gene: TRBJ2-2
d_gene: -
v_gene: TRBV10-2
CDR3nt: TGCGCCAGCAGTGAGTCGCATACAGTATTATACACCGGGGAGCTGTTTTTT
CDR3aa: CASSESHTVLYTGELFF

abundance: -
j_gene: TRBJ1-2
d_gene: -
v_gene: TRBV7-9
CDR3nt: TGTGCCAGCAGCGAAAATACAAAGGGGAACTATGGCTACACCTTC
CDR3aa: CASSENTKGNYGYTF

abundance: -
j_gene: TRBJ2-1
d_gene: TRBD1
v_gene: TRBV5-6
CDR3nt: TGTGCCAGCAGCTCGGAGGTGGGGACAGTGGAGGACAATGAGCAGTTCTTC
CDR3aa: CASSSEVGTVEDNEQFF

abundance: -
j_gene: TRBJ1-3
d_gene: -
v_gene: TRBV5-1
CDR3nt: TGCGCCAGCAGCTTGCCCAGGGTAACTGGAAACACCATATATTTT
CDR3aa: CASSLPRVTGNTIYF

abundance: few
j_gene: TRBJ2-2
d_gene: TRBD2
v_gene: TRBV24-1
CDR3nt: TGTGCCACCAGGCCGGGGGGGGACACCGGGGAGCTGTTTTTT
CDR3aa: CATRPGGDTGELFF

abundance: few
j_gene: TRBJ2-2
d_gene: TRBD1
v_gene: TRBV7-9
CDR3nt: TGTGCCAGCAGCCCCGACAGGGGCCTAACTACCACCGGGGAGCTGTTTTTT
CDR3aa: CASSPDRGLTTTGELFF

abundance: few
j_gene: TRBJ1-4
d_gene: TRBD1
v_gene: TRBV7-9
CDR3nt: TGTGCCAGCAGCCCGGGACAGTATGAAAAACTGTTTTTT
CDR3aa: CASSPGQYEKLFF

abundance: -
j_gene: TRBJ1-6
d_gene: -
v_gene: TRBV7-3
CDR3nt: TGTGCCAGCAGCTTTGGGGGGGACTCACCCCTCCACTTT
CDR3aa: CASSFGGDSPLHF

abundance: -
j_gene: TRBJ1-5
d_gene: TRBD1
v_gene: TRBV23-1
CDR3nt: TGCGCCAGCAGTCAAGCCCTCTCAGGGGGCAAGAGTCAGCCCCAGCATTTT
CDR3aa: CASSQALSGGKSQPQHF

abundance: -
j_gene: TRBJ1-1
d_gene: -
v_gene: TRBV10-2
CDR3nt: TGCGCCAGCAGTCACAGGTCGAGCCCCACTGAAGCTTTCTTT
CDR3aa: CASSHRSSPTEAFF

abundance: -
j_gene: TRBJ1-1
d_gene: -
v_gene: TRBV29-1
CDR3nt: TGCAGCGTTGAGGAGACGGCGAACACTGAAGCTTTCTTT
CDR3aa: CSVEETANTEAFF

abundance: -
j_gene: TRBJ1-1
d_gene: TRBD1
v_gene: TRBV15
CDR3nt: TGTGCCACCAGCAGAGACCCGCAGGGGGCCTATCCGGACACTGAAGCTTTCTTT
CDR3aa: CATSRDPQGAYPDTEAFF

abundance: -
j_gene: TRBJ2-3
d_gene: TRBD1
v_gene: TRBV6-4
CDR3nt: TGTGCCAGCAGTGCGGGACAGAGCACAGATACGCAGTATTTT
CDR3aa: CASSAGQSTDTQYF

abundance: -
j_gene: TRBJ1-1
d_gene: TRBD1
v_gene: TRBV2
CDR3nt: TGTGCCAGCAGCGAACAGGGGGTAGGAGCTTTCTTT
CDR3aa: CASSEQGVGAFF

abundance: few
j_gene: TRBJ2-1
d_gene: -
v_gene: TRBV6-5
CDR3nt: TGTGCCAGCAGTTACTCGAAATTTAACAGGGAGGAGCAGTTCTTC
CDR3aa: CASSYSKFNREEQFF